These 7 T cell receptor beta chains share one sample of origin, sequenced in a study of a mutant IDH1 vaccine in newly diagnosed glioma. Noted time point: baseline, week 1 (first vaccination visit). Treatment here: pre-vaccination baseline after standard-of-care therapy. Data came from immunoSEQ multiplex PCR; TCRdb stores just in-frame clones and leaves some out. The sample lists 15,000 to 20,000 clones, about 95% occurring once. Source: peripheral blood mononuclear cells (PBMCs), taken from a glioma patient treated with radiotherapy, temozolomide or both. These receptors all come from a woman between 18 and 30 years old with glioma. Some clones in this sample may be carry-over from other donors' samples.

The chain is built from TRBV6-5 and TRBJ2-1; D possibly uses TRBD1 or TRBD2 (6 bases each). Per germline, CDR1 MNHEY and CDR2 SVGAGI. This CDR3 contains 15 residues. V was clipped by 5 bases and J by 2 bases, with 13 bases between them. In nucleotides, the CDR3 is TGTGCCAGCAGTCGACCGGAGGGGGCCTACAATGAGCAGTTCTTC. Protein sequence: CASSRPEGAYNEQFF.

This sequence joins TRBV25-1 and TRBJ2-7, with 13 bases lining up with TRBD2. This CDR3 contains 15 residues. CDR1 is MGHDK and CDR2 is SYGVNS in the germline V gene. V lost 6 bases, J lost 2 bases, and 4 bases stayed unmatched. CDR3 region: CASSGTSGDTYEQYF. CDR3 in DNA: TGTGCCAGCAGCGGGACTAGCGGGGATACCTACGAGCAGTACTTC.

The rearrangement joins TRBV14 to TRBJ1-1; 7 nucleotides line up with TRBD1. The CDR3 contains 17 residues. CDR1 and CDR2 (germline): SGHDN, FVKESK. J gave up 0 bases and V 0 bases, and 7 bases lay outside the gene matches. CDR3 DNA sequence: TGTGCCAGCAGCCAAGATCTTGGGACAGCCATGAACACTGAAGCTTTCTTT. Translated, it gives CASSQDLGTAMNTEAFF.

The chain employs TRBV28 and TRBJ2-7, with D perhaps TRBD1 (6 bases). CDR1 is MDHEN, CDR2 SYDVKM, per germline. Trimming left V 5 bases short and J 4 bases short, with 15 bases between. CDR3 length equals 14 residues. CDR3 nucleotide sequence: TGTGCCAGCAGTCCCCTGAACACAGGGTACGAGCAGTACTTC. Translating it yields CASSPLNTGYEQYF.

The rearrangement links TRBV6-5 to TRBJ2-1, with D possibly TRBD2 on 7 matching bases. Germline V gene data show CDR1 as MNHEY and CDR2 as SVGAGI. Trimming took off 5 bases at V and 4 bases at J, with 12 bases between the two ends. There are 14 residues in the CDR3. CDR3 amino acids: CASSRGAAYNEQFF. The CDR3 nucleotides are TGTGCCAGCAGTCGGGGGGCAGCTTACAATGAGCAGTTCTTC.

The chain couples TRBV18 to TRBJ2-3; D ambiguous. Germline loops: CDR1 KGHSH, CDR2 LQKENI. This CDR3 has 14 residues. V gave up 3 bases and J gave up 2 bases, with 9 bases separating them. The CDR3 sequence: CASSPGLDTDTQYF. The CDR3 nucleotides read TGTGCCAGCTCACCCGGTTTAGACACAGATACGCAGTATTTT.

The genes are TRBV4-1 and TRBJ1-2; possibly TRBD1 for D (5 bases). Trimming removed 1 base at V and 8 bases at J, with 20 bases between. The CDR3 is 16 amino acids. Germline V gene sequence: CDR1 MGHRA, CDR2 YSYEKL. The CDR3 DNA reads TGCGCCAGCAGCCAAGTTATCGGGGGTTTAAGTACGGGCTACACCTTC. This translates into CASSQVIGGLSTGYTF.